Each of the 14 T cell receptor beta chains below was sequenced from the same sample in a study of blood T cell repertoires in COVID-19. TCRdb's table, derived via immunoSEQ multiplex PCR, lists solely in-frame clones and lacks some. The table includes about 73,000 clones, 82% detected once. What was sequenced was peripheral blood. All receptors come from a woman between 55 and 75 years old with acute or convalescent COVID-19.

The CDR3 loop reads CATSDLAGGYEQFF. The CDR3 DNA sequence: TGTGCCACCAGTGACCTAGCGGGGGGTTATGAGCAGTTCTTC. V usage is TRBV15 and J usage is TRBJ2-1; 11 bases match TRBD2. The CDR3 has 14 amino acids. The V gene end was trimmed by 6 bases and the J gene end by 8 bases; junction bases not matched to a gene: 6. Germline CDR1 and CDR2: LNHNV and YYDKDF (reference sequence).

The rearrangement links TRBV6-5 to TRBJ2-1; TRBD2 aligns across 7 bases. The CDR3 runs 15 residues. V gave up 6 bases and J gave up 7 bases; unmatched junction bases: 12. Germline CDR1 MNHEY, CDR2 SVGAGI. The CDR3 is CASSQPRLASNEQFF. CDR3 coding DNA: TGTGCCAGCAGCCAACCGAGACTAGCTTCGAATGAGCAGTTCTTC.

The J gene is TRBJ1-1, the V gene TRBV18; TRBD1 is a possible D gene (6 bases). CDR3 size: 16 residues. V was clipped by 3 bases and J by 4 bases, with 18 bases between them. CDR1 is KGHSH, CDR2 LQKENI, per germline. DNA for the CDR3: TGTGCCAGCTCACCTAACGAACAGGGCATGGGCACTGAAGCTTTCTTT. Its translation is CASSPNEQGMGTEAFF.

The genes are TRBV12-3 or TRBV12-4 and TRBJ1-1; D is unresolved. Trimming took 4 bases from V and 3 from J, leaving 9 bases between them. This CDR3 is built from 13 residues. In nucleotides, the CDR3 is TGTGCCAGCAGTTCCCTGCGGCACACTGAAGCTTTCTTT. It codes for CASSSLRHTEAFF.

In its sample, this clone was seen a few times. The CDR3 DNA is TGTGCCAGTACCGGACTAGCGGGAGCGTCCACCGGGGAGCTGTTTTTT. This encodes CASTGLAGASTGELFF. The V call is TRBV19, the J call TRBJ2-2; the match to TRBD2 covers 13 bases. Germline V gene lookup returns CDR1 LNHDA and CDR2 SQIVND (reference sequence). The CDR3 totals 16 residues. V trimming: 7 bases; J trimming: 4 bases; junction bases outside the gene matches: 6.

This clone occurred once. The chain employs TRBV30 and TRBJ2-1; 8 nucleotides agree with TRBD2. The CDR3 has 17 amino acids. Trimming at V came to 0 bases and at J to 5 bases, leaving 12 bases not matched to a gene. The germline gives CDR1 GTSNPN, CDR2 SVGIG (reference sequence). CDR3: CAWSVLSQRGRNNEQFF. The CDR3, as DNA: TGTGCCTGGAGTGTACTTTCCCAGCGGGGGAGGAACAATGAGCAGTTCTTC.

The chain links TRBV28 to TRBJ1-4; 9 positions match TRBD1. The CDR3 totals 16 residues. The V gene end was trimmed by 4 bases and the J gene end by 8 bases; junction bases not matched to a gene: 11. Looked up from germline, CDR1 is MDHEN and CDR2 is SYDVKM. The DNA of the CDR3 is TGTGCCAGCAGTTCCTGGGGGACAGGGAGGAACGAAAAACTGTTTTTT. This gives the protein CASSSWGTGRNEKLFF. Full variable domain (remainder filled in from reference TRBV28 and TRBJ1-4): DVKVTQSSRYLVKRTGEKVFLECVQDMDHENMFWYRQDPGLGLRLIYFSYDVKMKEKGDIPEGYSVSREKKERFSLILESASTNQTSMYLCASSSWGTGRNEKLFFGSGTQLSVL.

CDR3 amino acids: CSARLEAEQFF. CDR3 nucleotides: TGCAGTGCTAGACTAGAGGCTGAGCAGTTCTTC. This chain connects TRBV20-1 to TRBJ2-1; unclear D gene. Germline assignment: CDR1 DFQATT and CDR2 SNEGSKA (reference sequence). Deletions cut 2 bases from V and 9 bases from J, with 8 bases between. The CDR3 runs to 11 residues.

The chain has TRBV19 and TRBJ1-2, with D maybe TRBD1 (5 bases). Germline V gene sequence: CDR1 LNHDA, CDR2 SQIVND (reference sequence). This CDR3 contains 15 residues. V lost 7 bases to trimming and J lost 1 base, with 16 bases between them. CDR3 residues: CASTIQGGNNYGYTF. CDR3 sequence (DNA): TGTGCCAGTACCATCCAGGGAGGGAATAACTATGGCTACACCTTC.

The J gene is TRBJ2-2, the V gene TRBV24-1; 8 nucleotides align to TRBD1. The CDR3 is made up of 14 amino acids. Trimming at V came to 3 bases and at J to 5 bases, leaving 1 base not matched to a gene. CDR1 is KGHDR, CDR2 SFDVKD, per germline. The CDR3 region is CATSDTGGTGELFF. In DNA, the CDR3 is TGTGCCACCAGTGATACAGGGGGGACCGGGGAGCTGTTTTTT.

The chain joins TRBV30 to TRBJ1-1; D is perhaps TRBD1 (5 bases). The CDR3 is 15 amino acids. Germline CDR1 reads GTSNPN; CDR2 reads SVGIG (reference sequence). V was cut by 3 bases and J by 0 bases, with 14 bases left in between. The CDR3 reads CAWRRRGIMNTEAFF. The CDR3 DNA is TGTGCCTGGAGGCGAAGGGGCATAATGAACACTGAAGCTTTCTTT.

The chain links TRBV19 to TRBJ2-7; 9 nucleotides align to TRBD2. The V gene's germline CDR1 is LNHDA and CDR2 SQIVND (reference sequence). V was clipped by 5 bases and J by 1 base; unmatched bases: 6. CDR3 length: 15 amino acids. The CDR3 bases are TGTGCCAGTAGTTTCAGACTAGCGGTATCCTACGAGCAGTACTTC. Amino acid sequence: CASSFRLAVSYEQYF.

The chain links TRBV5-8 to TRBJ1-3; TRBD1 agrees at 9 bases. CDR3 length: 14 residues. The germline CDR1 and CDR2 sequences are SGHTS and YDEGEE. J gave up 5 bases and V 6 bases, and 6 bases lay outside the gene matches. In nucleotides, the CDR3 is TGTGCCAGCATGACAGGGGGTAATAGAAACACCATATATTTT. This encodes CASMTGGNRNTIYF.

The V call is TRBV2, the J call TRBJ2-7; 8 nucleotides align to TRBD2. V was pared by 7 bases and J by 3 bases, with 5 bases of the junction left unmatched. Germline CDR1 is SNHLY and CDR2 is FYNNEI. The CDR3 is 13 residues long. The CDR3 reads CASTPGRGYEQYF. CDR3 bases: TGTGCCAGCACCCCCGGGAGGGGCTACGAGCAGTACTTC.